The present TCR beta chain was sequenced within a study of ipilimumab plus nivolumab after autologous stem cell transplantation. Overall study: The myeloma group: high-risk transplant-naive, or relapse within 3 years after first autologous transplant.

As to this clone: A junction end diverges from the germline sequence, so it may reflect a read error.

Repertoires were generated with immunoSEQ multiplex PCR, while TCRdb's copy carries only in-frame clones and drops some. The top ten hold around 0.9% of the sample, which has about 43,000 clones, about 88% seen once. Patients got 3 mg/kg IV nivolumab weeks 1, 4, 7, 10, then biweekly through week 26. CDR1 is SSHAT and CDR2 is FNYEAQ in the germline V gene (reference sequence). This CDR3 is built from 14 residues. Sequenced here: PBMCs, sampled in a trial of ipilimumab plus nivolumab as post-transplant consolidation. This rearrangement joins TRBV7-7 to TRBJ2-1; D call uncertain. The receptor was derived from a male donor with multiple myeloma. CDR3 protein: CASSFSLGPGEQFF. In DNA form, the CDR3 reads TGTGCTAGCAGCTTTTCATTGGGTCCCGGTGAGCAGTTCTTC. The variable domain in full, completed from reference TRBV7-7 and TRBJ2-1, reads GAGVSQSPRYKVTKRGQDVTLRCDPISSHATLYWYQQALGQGPEFLTYFNYEAQPDKSGLPSDRFSAERPEGSISTLTIQRTEQRDSAMYRCASSFSLGPGEQFFGPGTRLTVL.